The source of this T cell receptor beta chain is a study of T cell repertoires in cytomegalovirus infection. TCRdb reanalysed the reads using MiXCR and keeps one entry per CDR3 protein. The sample lists 270,000 or so distinct CDR3 sequences; approximately 15% were seen once. This CDR3 is built from 16 residues. Trimming cost V 5 bases and J 0 bases, with 13 bases left between them. In germline, CDR1 is SGHTA, CDR2 FQGNSA. This clonotype was counted at least ten times. Sequencing used CD8+ T cells from PBMCs. This sequence originates from a human donor in good health (CMV status not recorded). Some clones in this sample may be carry-over from other donors' samples. The V gene is TRBV7-2, the J gene TRBJ1-4; no definite D call. The CDR3 DNA reads as TGTGCCAGCAGCACCACCCCGTTTGCAACTAATGAAAAACTGTTTTTT. Its translation is CASSTTPFATNEKLFF.